Detailed here is one T cell receptor beta chain. Its matching antigen is unknown. V was trimmed by 0 bases and J by 8 bases, leaving 11 bases between them. Germline V CDR1 and CDR2: SGHDT, YYEEEE. CDR3 size: 13 residues. The source of the sample is a study of beta chain features in type 1 diabetes. Expressed TCRB transcripts were sequenced because the entire RNA isolate underwent reverse transcription. TCRdb's table, derived via immunoSEQ multiplex PCR, lists solely in-frame clones and lacks some. This sample has 600,000 to 700,000 clones, with around 12% found just once. Study-level results: Shorter TCRB CDR3s, moderately but significantly so, marked every one of the four CD4+ subsets in Type 1 diabetes patients. The study left unresolved whether HLA type influences TCRB rearrangement. The study found that naive, central memory and Treg TCRB repertoires appeared more similar in patients than in healthy donors.

Every donor provided one heparinised blood draw, which averaged roughly 120 mL. Purities over 95% were achieved in all sorted populations. The chain joins TRBV5-6 to TRBJ1-2; tentative D call: TRBD1 (6 bases). The material sequenced was naive CD4+ T cells from blood. The sequence was obtained from a man aged 30 to 45 with type 1 diabetes. This chain's CDR3 is CASSLDRVGGYTF. DNA for the CDR3: TGTGCCAGCAGCTTGGACAGGGTGGGAGGCTACACCTTC.